This T cell receptor (beta chain) was found in a study of T cells expressing NK-cell markers. TCRdb reprocessed the 5' RACE reads and keeps a single row for each CDR3 protein, giving no DNA. In total, the table holds 150,000 to 160,000 distinct CDR3 sequences. Study-wide results and limits: Among a few donors, these clonotypes also ranked first in the CD3+CD56-NKG2C+ fraction.

CDR1 and CDR2 (germline): MGHDK, SYGVNS. The CDR3 consists of 14 residues. To note about this clonotype: The antigen is unknown.

The TCR comes from a woman in her forties or fifties in good health. This chain links TRBV25-1 with TRBJ1-5. The sample taken for sequencing was blood T cells: a sorted CD56 or NKG2C T cell subset, CD4+ or CD8+ T cells, or bulk PBMC T cells (not recorded which). The CDR3 loop reads CASSEQFSNQPQHF.